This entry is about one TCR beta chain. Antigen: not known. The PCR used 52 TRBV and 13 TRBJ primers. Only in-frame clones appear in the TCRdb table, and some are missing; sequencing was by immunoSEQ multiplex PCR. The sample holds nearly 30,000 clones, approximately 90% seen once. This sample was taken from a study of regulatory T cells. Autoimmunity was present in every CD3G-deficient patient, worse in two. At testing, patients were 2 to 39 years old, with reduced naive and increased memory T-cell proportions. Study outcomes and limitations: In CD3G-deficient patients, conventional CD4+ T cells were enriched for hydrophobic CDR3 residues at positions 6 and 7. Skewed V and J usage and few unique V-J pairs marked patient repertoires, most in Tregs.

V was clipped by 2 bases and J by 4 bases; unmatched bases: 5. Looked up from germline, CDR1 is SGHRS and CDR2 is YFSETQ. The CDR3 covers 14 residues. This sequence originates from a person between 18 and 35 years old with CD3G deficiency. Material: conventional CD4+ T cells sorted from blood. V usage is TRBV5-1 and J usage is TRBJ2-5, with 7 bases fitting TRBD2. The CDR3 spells CASSFFGGRETQYF. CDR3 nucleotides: TGCGCCAGCAGCTTCTTTGGCGGGAGAGAGACCCAGTACTTC.